Reported below is one T cell receptor beta chain. The antigen is not known. Combining a sample-barcoded 5' primer with a J-beta primer mix, a second PCR ran for roughly 7 to 12 cycles. CDR3-containing paired-end reads numbering at least 2.5 million came from each sample. TCRdb independently ran MiXCR on the 5' RACE reads; one entry per CDR3 protein. Altogether approximately 1,100,000 distinct CDR3 sequences are present, 40% to 50% being singletons, with the ten largest covering about 19%. Donors gave about 9.3 milliliters of peripheral blood apiece. This sample stems from a study of blood T cells in healthy people across ages. Whole-study results and caveats: Fewer expanded clones and more diversity marked long-lived versus aged donors. Researchers said unsorted PBMCs prevented a conclusive naive versus antigen-experienced comparison.

Germline V lookup: CDR1 DFQATT, CDR2 SNEGSKA (reference sequence). V dropped 5 bases and J dropped 0 bases, with 14 bases sitting between them. The CDR3 has 15 amino acids. This receptor was obtained from a woman aged 60-75 years in good health. The V call is TRBV20-1, the J call TRBJ2-1; D is possibly TRBD1 or TRBD2 (6 bases each). Sequencing input: blood. Here the CDR3 DNA reads TGCAGTGCTCCCATAGGGGGGAGCTCCTACAATGAGCAGTTCTTC. Translating gives CSAPIGGSSYNEQFF.